Presented here are 21 T cell receptor beta chains from one specimen sequenced in a study of T cells after yellow fever vaccination. TCRdb reprocessed the 5' RACE reads via MiXCR and lists one record per CDR3 protein. The data hold hundreds of thousands of distinct CDR3 sequences, with 9% to 15% observed a single time. The starting material was PBMCs, obtained on the day of the yellow fever booster vaccination. These receptor sequences come from a man under 40 who received the YFV17D yellow fever vaccine.

This clonotype came up a few times. This CDR3 reads CASSQGIQGGFSYNEQFF. The DNA of the CDR3 is TGCGCCAGCAGCCAAGGCATTCAGGGTGGTTTTTCCTACAATGAGCAGTTCTTC. The V call is TRBV4-3, the J call TRBJ2-1, with D possibly TRBD1 on 5 matching bases. From germline, CDR1 is LGHNA and CDR2 YSLEER. This CDR3 contains 18 residues. The germline V and J ends were trimmed by 1 base and 1 base, with 17 bases remaining between them.

The chain joins TRBV9 to TRBJ1-2; unclear D gene. Germline assignment: CDR1 SGDLS and CDR2 YYNGEE. The V end was cut by 4 bases, the J end by 8 bases, with 15 bases between. This CDR3 spans 13 amino acids. The CDR3 reads CASSPLTDSGYTF. The CDR3 DNA reads as TGTGCCAGCAGCCCCCTCACGGACTCGGGCTACACCTTC.

This clonotype appeared a few times. V gene TRBV5-1 combines with J gene TRBJ2-5; TRBD2 matches at 9 bases. Germline CDR1 and CDR2: SGHRS and YFSETQ. The V segment lost 3 bases and the J segment 4 bases; nucleotides outside the gene matches: 10. The CDR3 runs to 16 residues. In DNA, the CDR3 is TGCGCCAGCAGCTCTCTAGCGGGACTGAAGGGAGAGACCCAGTACTTC. Translation: CASSSLAGLKGETQYF.

The chain recombines TRBV20-1 with TRBJ2-3; D gene unclear. The CDR3 runs 11 residues. CDR1 DFQATT and CDR2 SNEGSKA come from the germline V gene (reference sequence). The CDR3 DNA reads as TGCAGGGCCGCAAGTACAGATACGCAGTATTTT. It specifies CRAASTDTQYF.

V gene TRBV7-2 combines with J gene TRBJ2-2; D gene unclear. This CDR3 spans 14 amino acids. Trimming shortened V by 6 bases and J by 0 bases, and 8 bases separated the two germline ends. The germline gives CDR1 SGHTA, CDR2 FQGNSA. CDR3: CASRSTANTGELFF. The CDR3 nucleotides read TGTGCCAGCAGATCAACAGCGAACACCGGGGAGCTGTTTTTT.

In its sample, this clonotype was seen a few times. J is TRBJ2-5 and V is TRBV7-2, with TRBD2 identical over 14 bases. Unmatched junction bases numbered 8, after V lost 0 bases and J lost 5 bases. Germline assignment: CDR1 SGHTA and CDR2 FQGNSA. The CDR3 consists of 18 residues. The CDR3 DNA is TGTGCCAGCAGCTTAGCGCCGGGACTAGCGGGAGTTTCGGAGACCCAGTACTTC. Translating gives CASSLAPGLAGVSETQYF.

The chain employs TRBV18 and TRBJ1-4; D gene uncertain. Per the germline V gene, CDR1 is KGHSH and CDR2 is LQKENI. With 5 bases removed from V and 4 bases from J, the gap between germline ends came to 8 bases. CDR3 length: 13 residues. CDR3 in DNA: TGTGCCAGCTCAACGACGGATAATGAAAAACTGTTTTTT. It yields the protein CASSTTDNEKLFF.

V is TRBV7-2 and J is TRBJ2-3; D not certain. Germline assignment: CDR1 SGHTA and CDR2 FQGNSA. This CDR3 has 13 amino acids. Trimming pared 6 bases from V and 4 bases from J, leaving 11 bases between. Here the CDR3 DNA reads TGTGCCAGCAGTACCCCACCGGCAGATACGCAGTATTTT. It encodes CASSTPPADTQYF.

This clonotype has just a few counts. This chain connects TRBV12-3 or TRBV12-4 to TRBJ2-1; the D is unclear. The V end was cut by 5 bases, the J end by 5 bases, with 13 bases between. The CDR3 is made up of 14 amino acids. The CDR3, as DNA: TGTGCCAGCAGTCACTCCGGGTCTAACAATGAGCAGTTCTTC. It yields the protein CASSHSGSNNEQFF.

This chain joins TRBV5-6 and TRBJ2-7; perhaps TRBD1 as D (6 bases). This CDR3 comprises 16 residues. The germline V gene encodes CDR1 SGHDT and CDR2 YYEEEE. V was trimmed by 1 base and J by 5 bases, leaving 19 bases between them. CDR3 residues: CASSLRGTGTANEQYF. Written as DNA, the CDR3 is TGTGCCAGCAGCTTGAGGGGGACCGGAACGGCTAACGAGCAGTACTTC.

This clonotype was seen a handful of times. The chain joins TRBV30 to TRBJ2-7; the match to TRBD2 covers 11 bases. The germline V gene encodes CDR1 GTSNPN and CDR2 SVGIG (reference sequence). J lost 3 bases, V lost 2 bases, and 6 bases had no gene match. The CDR3 loop spans 15 amino acids. CDR3 amino acids: CAWSPGLAENYEQYF. CDR3 DNA sequence: TGTGCCTGGAGTCCGGGACTAGCGGAAAACTACGAGCAGTACTTC.

This clonotype occurred a few times. The CDR3 sequence: CASSLASGRSYEQYF. DNA of the CDR3: TGTGCCAGCAGCCTCGCTAGCGGGAGGTCCTACGAGCAGTACTTC. This chain connects TRBV3-1 to TRBJ2-7, with 11 bases identical to TRBD2. The V gene end was trimmed by 4 bases and the J gene end by 1 base; junction bases not matched to a gene: 3. There are 15 residues in the CDR3. Germline CDR1 and CDR2: LGHDT and YNNKEL (reference sequence).

This rearrangement joins TRBV11-2 to TRBJ2-1; the match to TRBD2 covers 9 bases. Germline trimming cut 4 bases from V and 1 base from J; bases unmatched to any gene: 11. The CDR3 totals 18 residues. Germline-derived CDR1 and CDR2 are SGHAT and FQNNGV. CDR3 sequence (DNA): TGTGCCAGCAGCTCAACATACTTTAGCGGGAGTTCCTACAATGAGCAGTTCTTC. This gives the protein CASSSTYFSGSSYNEQFF.

This clonotype was seen ten or more times. The rearrangement links TRBV4-1 to TRBJ2-1, with 7 bases aligning to TRBD2. This CDR3 has 18 residues. Germline lookup yields CDR1 MGHRA and CDR2 YSYEKL. The V segment lost 0 bases and the J segment 8 bases; nucleotides outside the gene matches: 16. CDR3 region: CASSQERTSQRGRDEQFF. In nucleotides, the CDR3 is TGCGCCAGCAGCCAAGAGCGAACTAGTCAGCGGGGCAGGGATGAGCAGTTCTTC.

CDR3 in amino acids: CASRESGRLSYNEQFF. Written as DNA, the CDR3 is TGTGCCAGCAGAGAGAGCGGGAGGCTCTCCTACAATGAGCAGTTCTTC. The V call is TRBV6-2 or TRBV6-3, the J call TRBJ2-1; 9 nucleotides agree with TRBD2. The V segment lost 6 bases and the J segment 0 bases; nucleotides outside the gene matches: 6. Per germline, CDR1 MNHEY and CDR2 SVGEGT. The length of the CDR3 is 16 residues.

This clonotype has just a few counts. The chain combines TRBV18 with TRBJ2-3, with unresolved D. The V end lost 4 bases, the J end lost 8 bases, and 13 bases lay between the germline ends. The CDR3 is 13 residues long. CDR1 KGHSH and CDR2 LQKENI come from the germline V gene. In DNA, the CDR3 is TGTGCCAGCTCACAAACAAGAGAAGGTACGCAGTATTTT. It codes for CASSQTREGTQYF.

The V and J genes are TRBV6-5 and TRBJ2-7, with 7 bases that match TRBD1. Trimming removed 1 base from V and 2 bases from J; junction bases left unmatched: 11. Germline V CDR1 and CDR2: MNHEY, SVGAGI. The CDR3 is 17 amino acids. The CDR3 here is CASSYFSGGKGAYEQYF. CDR3 DNA sequence: TGTGCCAGCAGTTACTTCTCAGGGGGAAAGGGGGCCTACGAGCAGTACTTC.

The rearrangement links TRBV7-8 to TRBJ2-7; 7 positions match TRBD1. The germline CDR1 and CDR2 sequences are SGHVS and FQNEAQ. This CDR3 has 17 amino acids. The junction had 16 bases not matched to a gene; V was cut back by 5 bases and J by 3 bases. Here the CDR3 DNA reads TGTGCCAGCAGCCTCCTGAGGCGACAGGGAGACGTCTACGAGCAGTACTTC. Amino acid sequence: CASSLLRRQGDVYEQYF.

The chain recombines TRBV7-2 with TRBJ2-3, with 7 nucleotides matching TRBD1. The CDR3 totals 16 residues. Germline V lookup: CDR1 SGHTA, CDR2 FQGNSA. V lost 5 bases, J lost 1 base, and 9 bases stayed unmatched. Here the CDR3 reads CASSLLQGLRTDTQYF. CDR3 DNA sequence: TGTGCCAGCAGCCTCCTACAGGGGCTTCGCACAGATACGCAGTATTTT.

This clonotype was found a few times. The chain combines TRBV9 with TRBJ2-7, with D possibly being TRBD1 (6 bases). This CDR3 has 14 residues. The ends were cut back, 3 bases at V and 8 bases at J, with 18 bases in the middle. In germline, CDR1 is SGDLS, CDR2 YYNGEE. The CDR3 is CASSASTRDKQQYF. CDR3 nucleotide sequence: TGTGCCAGCAGCGCCTCCACCCGGGACAAGCAGCAGTACTTC.

This chain links TRBV20-1 with TRBJ2-5; 7 nucleotides line up with TRBD2. There are 14 residues in the CDR3. Germline trimming cut 3 bases from V and 2 bases from J; bases unmatched to any gene: 6. The germline V gene encodes CDR1 DFQATT and CDR2 SNEGSKA (reference sequence). The CDR3 reads CSASKREFQETQYF. The CDR3 DNA reads as TGCAGTGCTAGTAAGCGGGAATTTCAAGAGACCCAGTACTTC.